This entry lists 20 T cell receptor beta chains sequenced from one sample in a study of shared clonotypes between healthy human individuals. Sequencing was performed with immunoSEQ multiplex PCR; in TCRdb, only in-frame clones are kept and a portion is missing. The profile covers roughly 1 million clones, with about 75% appearing a single time and about 1.5% taken by the ten largest. The sequenced sample was memory CD4+ T cells sorted from blood. Subset defined: CD45RA-negative fraction. The receptor source for this set is a young man in good health.

The rearrangement joins TRBV5-6 to TRBJ1-1; D is perhaps TRBD1 (6 bases). Per germline, CDR1 SGHDT and CDR2 YYEEEE. V was clipped by 2 bases and J by 11 bases, with 22 bases between them. The CDR3 spans 15 residues. The CDR3 sequence is CASSLYLTLGGLAFF. The CDR3 region has the DNA TGTGCCAGCAGCTTATACCTTACCCTCGGGGGCCTGGCTTTCTTT.

The V gene is TRBV9, the J gene TRBJ1-3; D unresolved. Germline V gene sequence: CDR1 SGDLS, CDR2 YYNGEE. The ends were cut back, 0 bases at V and 1 base at J, with 11 bases in the middle. The CDR3 sequence is 16 residues long. CDR3: CASSVDPVKSGNTIYF. The CDR3 DNA follows: TGTGCCAGCAGCGTAGACCCAGTGAAATCTGGAAACACCATATATTTT. The full variable domain, rest sourced from reference TRBV9 and TRBJ1-3, is DSGVTQTPKHLITATGQRVTLRCSPRSGDLSVYWYQQSLDQGLQFLIQYYNGEERAKGNILERFSAQQFPDLHSELNLSSLELGDSALYFCASSVDPVKSGNTIYFGEGSWLTVV.

This chain links TRBV28 with TRBJ2-7, with 10 bases identical to TRBD1. CDR1 is MDHEN, CDR2 SYDVKM, per germline. The junction had 6 bases not matched to a gene; V was cut back by 5 bases and J by 2 bases. The CDR3 extends over 15 amino acids. This chain's CDR3 is CASSAPGQGTYEQYF. The CDR3 DNA reads as TGTGCCAGCAGTGCACCGGGACAGGGGACCTACGAGCAGTACTTC.

The rearrangement joins TRBV10-3 to TRBJ1-4, with 9 bases lining up with TRBD1. The CDR3 totals 14 residues. V was clipped by 6 bases and J by 5 bases; unmatched bases: 4. Germline CDR1 is ENHRY and CDR2 is SYGVKD. The CDR3 coding sequence is TGTGCCATCAGCCAAGGACAGGGGAATGAAAAACTGTTTTTT. It specifies CAISQGQGNEKLFF.

Many counts were recorded for this clone. The chain joins TRBV9 to TRBJ2-2; perhaps TRBD1 as D (6 bases). Germline V gives CDR1 SGDLS, CDR2 YYNGEE. V was cut by 4 bases and J by 7 bases, with 17 bases left in between. The CDR3 sequence is 15 residues long. The DNA of the CDR3 is TGTGCCAGCAGCATACAGGGTCAGCAGATCGGGGAGCTGTTTTTT. It yields the protein CASSIQGQQIGELFF.

The chain carries TRBV25-1 and TRBJ2-7, with unresolved D. Between the trimmed V and J ends, which lost 4 bases and 2 bases, there was a span of 9 bases. The CDR3 contains 13 residues. Germline lookup yields CDR1 MGHDK and CDR2 SYGVNS. The CDR3 sequence is CASSAMGTYEQYF. DNA of the CDR3: TGTGCCAGCAGTGCCATGGGCACCTACGAGCAGTACTTC.

The table lists this clone with a count of one. The V call is TRBV18, the J call TRBJ2-5; no definite D call. V shed 3 bases and J shed 2 bases, with 10 bases lying between them. Germline assignment: CDR1 KGHSH and CDR2 LQKENI. The CDR3 consists of 14 residues. As DNA, the CDR3 is TGTGCCAGCTCACCCTATTGGGGTCAAGAGACCCAGTACTTC. Translated, it gives CASSPYWGQETQYF.

The chain recombines TRBV29-1 with TRBJ2-2; 10 nucleotides agree with TRBD1. The CDR3 loop spans 14 amino acids. Trimming at V came to 1 base and at J to 8 bases, leaving 4 bases not matched to a gene. The germline V gene has CDR1 SQVTM and CDR2 ANQGSEA. This CDR3 reads CSVEGQGALGELFF. Here the CDR3 DNA reads TGCAGCGTTGAAGGACAGGGGGCTTTGGGGGAGCTGTTTTTT.

The chain uses TRBV6-5 and TRBJ1-6; a possible D gene is TRBD1 (6 bases). Trimming left V 0 bases short and J 9 bases short, with 12 bases between. The germline CDR1 and CDR2 sequences are MNHEY and SVGAGI. The length of the CDR3 is 15 residues. In DNA, the CDR3 is TGTGCCAGCAGTTACTCGTGGACAGTGGGTTCACCCCTCCACTTT. Amino acids: CASSYSWTVGSPLHF.

The chain couples TRBV18 to TRBJ1-4, with a tentative D call TRBD1 (6 bases). V shed 2 bases and J shed 0 bases, with 10 bases lying between them. In germline, CDR1 is KGHSH, CDR2 LQKENI. CDR3 size: 16 residues. The CDR3 sequence is CASSPNGGSTNEKLFF. CDR3 DNA sequence: TGTGCCAGCTCACCAAATGGGGGCTCAACTAATGAAAAACTGTTTTTT.

The CDR3 spells CASSRPGWNYEQYF. DNA of the CDR3: TGTGCCAGTAGTCGACCGGGCTGGAACTACGAGCAGTACTTC. The chain uses TRBV2 and TRBJ2-7; D gene ambiguous. CDR3 size: 14 residues. The V and J ends lost 9 bases and 3 bases respectively, with 18 bases between them. The V gene's germline CDR1 is SNHLY and CDR2 FYNNEI.

The chain recombines TRBV11-3 with TRBJ2-2; perhaps TRBD1 as D (6 bases). The CDR3 sequence is 14 residues long. V lost 5 bases, J lost 6 bases, and 13 bases lay in between. Germline values: CDR1 SGHNT, CDR2 YENEEA. The CDR3 DNA follows: TGTGCCAGCAGCACCCTACAGGGAGCCGGGGAGCTGTTTTTT. It codes for CASSTLQGAGELFF. The variable domain in full, completed from reference TRBV11-3 and TRBJ2-2, reads EAGVVQSPRYKIIEKKQPVAFWCNPISGHNTLYWYLQNLGQGPELLIRYENEEAVDDSQLPKDRFSAERLKGVDSTLKIQPAELGDSAVYLCASSTLQGAGELFFGEGSRLTVL.

The chain has TRBV19 and TRBJ2-6; D is possibly TRBD1 or TRBD2 (7 bases each). The CDR3 contains 17 residues. Trimming pared 6 bases from V and 3 bases from J, leaving 18 bases between. The germline V gene has CDR1 LNHDA and CDR2 SQIVND (reference sequence). The CDR3 here is CASSLRQGGSGANVLTF. CDR3 bases: TGTGCCAGTAGCCTCCGACAGGGAGGGAGTGGGGCCAACGTCCTGACTTTC.

This clone showed up just a few times. The V and J genes are TRBV6-7 and TRBJ1-1; D possibly corresponds to TRBD1 (5 bases). TRBV6-7 is given ORF status, its function remaining uncertain. Trimming stripped 0 bases from V and 2 bases from J, with 28 bases between. CDR3 size: 21 residues. This CDR3 reads CASSYSIYWGRGISSNTEAFF. For the CDR3, the DNA is TGTGCCAGCAGTTACTCGATCTATTGGGGTCGGGGGATATCATCCAACACTGAAGCTTTCTTT.

This clone was counted once. J is TRBJ1-4 and V is TRBV7-9, with 9 bases identical to TRBD1. After removal of 5 bases from V and 5 bases from J, the junction contained 12 bases not matched to a gene. Germline V gene lookup returns CDR1 SEHNR and CDR2 FQNEAQ (reference sequence). The CDR3 contains 17 residues. For the CDR3, the DNA is TGTGCCAGCAGCCCCCTTCCGGGACAGGGTAGAAATGAAAAACTGTTTTTT. It specifies CASSPLPGQGRNEKLFF.

The gene calls are TRBV5-1 and TRBJ1-6, with unresolved D. The CDR3 has 16 residues. The V end lost 3 bases, the J end lost 10 bases, and 20 bases lay between the germline ends. Germline CDR1 SGHRS, CDR2 YFSETQ. CDR3 in amino acids: CASSSLSRQAESPLHF. CDR3 bases: TGCGCCAGCAGCTCCCTCTCAAGACAAGCGGAATCACCCCTCCACTTT.

As regards this clone: This sample also contains other DNA sequences that code for the same CDR3. V and J are TRBV5-1 and TRBJ2-5; 12 bases map to TRBD2. There are 16 residues in the CDR3. Per the germline V gene, CDR1 is SGHRS and CDR2 is YFSETQ. J gave up 4 bases and V 0 bases, and 4 bases lay outside the gene matches. The CDR3 bases are TGCGCCAGCAGCTTGGGACTAGCGGGGGTAGGAGAGACCCAGTACTTC. Its protein is CASSLGLAGVGETQYF. Combining the CDR3 with reference TRBV5-1 and TRBJ2-5 gives the whole variable domain KAGVTQTPRYLIKTRGQQVTLSCSPISGHRSVSWYQQTPGQGLQFLFEYFSETQRNKGNFPGRFSGRQFSNSRSEMNVSTLELGDSALYLCASSLGLAGVGETQYFGPGTRLLVL.

The chain uses TRBV7-9 and TRBJ1-1; D unresolved. V was shortened by 3 bases and J by 0 bases, with 8 bases between the two germline ends. The CDR3 totals 14 residues. CDR1 SEHNR and CDR2 FQNEAQ come from the germline V gene (reference sequence). CDR3 sequence reads: CASSFYGLNTEAFF. The DNA of the CDR3 is TGTGCCAGCAGCTTTTATGGGTTGAACACTGAAGCTTTCTTT.

The rearrangement uses TRBV21-1 and TRBJ2-7; the table's D call of TRBD2 was not tested on the DNA. TRBV21-1 is reported as a pseudogene. The CDR3 is 13 amino acids. CDR3 protein: CASPSGSAYEQYF. The CDR3 DNA reads as TGTGCCAGCCCCAGCGGGAGCGCCTACGAGCAGTACTTC.

The V gene is TRBV4-2, the J gene TRBJ2-7; D gene ambiguous. Trimming stripped 1 base from V and 1 base from J, with 5 bases between. Per the germline V gene, CDR1 is LGHNA and CDR2 is YNFKEQ. CDR3 length: 13 amino acids. The CDR3 nucleotides are TGTGCCAGCAGCCAAGGTGGGTCCTACGAGCAGTACTTC. It specifies CASSQGGSYEQYF.